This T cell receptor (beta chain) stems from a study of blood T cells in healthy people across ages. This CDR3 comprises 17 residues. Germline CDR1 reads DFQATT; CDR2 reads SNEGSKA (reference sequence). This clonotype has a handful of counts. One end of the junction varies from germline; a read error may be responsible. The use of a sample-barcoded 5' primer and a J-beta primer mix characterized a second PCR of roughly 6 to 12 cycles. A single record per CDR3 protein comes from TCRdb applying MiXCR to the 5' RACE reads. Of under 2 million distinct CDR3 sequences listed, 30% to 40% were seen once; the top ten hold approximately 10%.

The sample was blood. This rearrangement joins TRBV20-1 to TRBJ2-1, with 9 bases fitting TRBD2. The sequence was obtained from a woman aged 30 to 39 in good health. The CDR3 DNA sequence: TGCAGTGCTCGACCTATAGGAGGGAGCGGGGGGTACAATGAGCGGTTCTTC. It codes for CSARPIGGSGGYNERFF.